The 28 T cell receptor beta chains below were found in one sample sequenced in a study of T cell changes during pregnancy in multiple sclerosis. Profiling relied on immunoSEQ multiplex PCR, and the TCRdb table lists in-frame clones only, not all of them. The sample records roughly 90,000 clones, around 93% being singletons. This specimen consisted of peripheral blood, obtained in the third trimester of pregnancy. The receptors originated from a female donor with multiple sclerosis, enrolled in a pregnancy study.

V usage is TRBV19 and J usage is TRBJ1-5; 8 positions agree with TRBD1. The CDR3 is made up of 16 amino acids. Trimming cost V 3 bases and J 4 bases; bases outside gene matches: 8. Germline CDR1 reads LNHDA; CDR2 reads SQIVND (reference sequence). The CDR3 region has the DNA TGTGCCAGTAGTATCCTACCGGGACAGGCTAATCAGCCCCAGCATTTT. It specifies CASSILPGQANQPQHF.

In its sample, this clone was seen a few times. This chain connects TRBV5-8 to TRBJ2-4; a weak D match, TRBD1 (6 bases). The ends were cut back, 5 bases at V and 6 bases at J, with 18 bases in the middle. This CDR3 comprises 15 residues. Per germline, CDR1 SGHTS and CDR2 YDEGEE. Here the CDR3 reads CASSYRAPGVNIQYF. CDR3 in DNA: TGTGCCAGCAGTTACAGGGCCCCCGGGGTAAACATTCAGTACTTC. Variable domain in full (rest from reference TRBV5-8 and TRBJ2-4): EAGVTQSPTHLIKTRGQQATLRCSPISGHTSVYWYQQALGLGLQFLLWYDEGEERNRGNFPPRFSGRQFPNYSSELNVNALELEDSALYLCASSYRAPGVNIQYFGAGTRLSVL.

The chain joins TRBV30 to TRBJ2-7, with 9 bases lining up with TRBD1. Germline lookup yields CDR1 GTSNPN and CDR2 SVGIG (reference sequence). This CDR3 has 15 amino acids. V was pared by 1 base and J by 3 bases, with 7 bases of the junction left unmatched. This CDR3 is CAWSAGTGHFYEQYF. For the CDR3, the DNA is TGTGCCTGGAGTGCCGGGACAGGGCACTTCTACGAGCAGTACTTC.

The chain carries TRBV4-1 and TRBJ2-5, with a possible D match to TRBD1 (6 bases). Germline values: CDR1 MGHRA, CDR2 YSYEKL. Trimming stripped 2 bases from V and 3 bases from J, with 13 bases between. CDR3 length equals 15 residues. The chain's CDR3 is CASSQQNYREETQYF. The CDR3 nucleotides read TGCGCCAGCAGCCAACAAAATTACAGGGAAGAGACCCAGTACTTC.

The chain joins TRBV7-9 to TRBJ2-3; a weak D match, TRBD1 (5 bases). The CDR3 covers 15 residues. With 3 bases removed from V and 2 bases from J, the gap between germline ends came to 12 bases. Looked up from germline, CDR1 is SEHNR and CDR2 is FQNEAQ (reference sequence). CDR3 in amino acids: CASSFLKGSTDTQYF. CDR3 sequence (DNA): TGTGCCAGCAGCTTTTTAAAGGGGTCCACAGATACGCAGTATTTT.

The J gene is TRBJ1-1, the V gene TRBV29-1, with D possibly being TRBD1 (5 bases). V was clipped by 4 bases and J by 8 bases, with 14 bases between them. This CDR3 spans 12 amino acids. Per the germline V gene, CDR1 is SQVTM and CDR2 is ANQGSEA. The CDR3 sequence is CSVAWGVGEAFF. CDR3 nucleotides: TGCAGCGTTGCTTGGGGGGTCGGCGAAGCTTTCTTT.

CDR3 in amino acids: CASTLRVGAAEQYF. In nucleotides, the CDR3 is TGTGCCAGCACCCTCCGCGTGGGGGCGGCCGAGCAGTACTTC. This chain links TRBV6-5 with TRBJ2-7, with a possible D match to TRBD1 (6 bases). CDR1 is MNHEY and CDR2 is SVGAGI in the germline V gene. CDR3 length: 14 residues. The V end lost 7 bases, the J end lost 6 bases, and 19 bases lay between the germline ends.

The J gene is TRBJ2-1, the V gene TRBV19; 11 positions agree with TRBD2. The V gene end was trimmed by 5 bases and the J gene end by 3 bases; junction bases not matched to a gene: 3. This CDR3 is 15 amino acids long. Germline-derived CDR1 and CDR2 are LNHDA and SQIVND (reference sequence). CDR3 residues: CASSSGLADYNEQFF. The CDR3 DNA is TGTGCCAGTAGTTCGGGACTAGCGGACTACAATGAGCAGTTCTTC.

The chain links TRBV5-4 to TRBJ2-1, with TRBD1 matching 8 bases. From germline, CDR1 is SGHNT and CDR2 YYREEE (reference sequence). The V gene end was trimmed by 4 bases and the J gene end by 3 bases; junction bases not matched to a gene: 9. The CDR3 is 16 amino acids. The CDR3 DNA follows: TGTGCCAGCAGCCCCGGGACAGGTGAGGTCTACAATGAGCAGTTCTTC. Amino acids: CASSPGTGEVYNEQFF.

This clone is a singleton in its sample. A much larger clone differs from this one at a single base, so this may be a read error. The J gene is TRBJ2-7, the V gene TRBV6-5; 8 bases are shared with TRBD2. Unmatched junction bases numbered 5, after V lost 6 bases and J lost 4 bases. This CDR3 is 13 amino acids long. Germline CDR1 and CDR2: MNHEY and SVGAGI. The CDR3, as DNA: TGTGCCAGCAGCCCCGGGGGGGGGTACGAGCAGTACTTC. Protein: CASSPGGGYEQYF.

J is TRBJ1-4 and V is TRBV5-4; D is unclear. The CDR3 loop spans 14 amino acids. Trimming took 3 bases from V and 6 from J, leaving 12 bases between them. CDR1 SGHNT and CDR2 YYREEE come from the germline V gene (reference sequence). The CDR3 region is CASSSPGRDEKLFF. The CDR3 DNA is TGTGCCAGCAGCTCCCCCGGGCGGGATGAAAAACTGTTTTTT.

The rearrangement uses TRBV11-2 and TRBJ2-2; 9 bases fit TRBD1. Germline V gene sequence: CDR1 SGHAT, CDR2 FQNNGV. V lost 1 base to trimming and J lost 6 bases; unmatched junction nucleotides: 6. The CDR3 is 16 amino acids. CDR3 loop: CASSLGTGAGSGELFF. The CDR3 coding sequence is TGTGCCAGCAGCTTAGGGACAGGGGCTGGTTCCGGGGAGCTGTTTTTT.

The V gene is TRBV19, the J gene TRBJ1-5; 10 bases are a match to TRBD1. The J segment lost 6 bases and the V segment lost 3 bases, leaving 8 bases of the junction unmatched. The CDR3 covers 16 residues. CDR1 is LNHDA and CDR2 is SQIVND in the germline V gene (reference sequence). The CDR3 reads CASSIRTGGEGQPQHF. The CDR3 DNA follows: TGTGCCAGTAGTATCAGGACAGGGGGAGAGGGTCAGCCCCAGCATTTT.

This chain links TRBV7-9 with TRBJ2-3, with D tentatively TRBD2 (6 bases). Looked up from germline, CDR1 is SEHNR and CDR2 is FQNEAQ (reference sequence). The V end lost 2 bases, the J end lost 1 base, and 10 bases lay between the germline ends. The CDR3 spans 15 residues. CDR3 residues: CASSLSTGGTDTQYF. The CDR3 region has the DNA TGTGCCAGCAGCTTATCCACGGGGGGCACAGATACGCAGTATTTT.

The CDR3 sequence is CASSLRGDTGELFF. As DNA, the CDR3 is TGCGCCAGCAGCCTTAGGGGCGATACCGGGGAGCTGTTTTTT. V gene TRBV5-1 combines with J gene TRBJ2-2; D possibly corresponds to TRBD1 (5 bases). Per the germline V gene, CDR1 is SGHRS and CDR2 is YFSETQ. Trimming left V 4 bases short and J 5 bases short, with 12 bases between. The CDR3 has 14 amino acids.

This clone has just one count. The rearrangement uses TRBV19 and TRBJ1-1; D not certain. The CDR3 is made up of 13 amino acids. Trimming left V 1 base short and J 2 bases short, with 5 bases between. Germline CDR1 and CDR2: LNHDA and SQIVND (reference sequence). The CDR3 region has the DNA TGTGCCAGTAGTATAGGAGGAAACACTGAAGCTTTCTTT. It specifies CASSIGGNTEAFF. The full variable domain, completed using reference TRBV19 and TRBJ1-1, is DGGITQSPKYLFRKEGQNVTLSCEQNLNHDAMYWYRQDPGQGLRLIYYSQIVNDFQKGDIAEGYSVSREKKESFPLTVTSAQKNPTAFYLCASSIGGNTEAFFGQGTRLTVV.

The CDR3: CASSLAGADPEQYF. The CDR3, as DNA: TGTGCCAGCAGTCTAGCGGGAGCGGACCCCGAGCAGTACTTC. The rearrangement joins TRBV2 to TRBJ2-7, with 10 positions matching TRBD2. The CDR3 consists of 14 residues. Germline assignment: CDR1 SNHLY and CDR2 FYNNEI. V lost 5 bases to trimming and J lost 6 bases; unmatched junction nucleotides: 7. Full variable domain (rest looked up from reference TRBV2 and TRBJ2-7): EPEVTQTPSHQVTQMGQEVILRCVPISNHLYFYWYRQILGQKVEFLVSFYNNEISEKSEIFDDQFSVERPDGSNFTLKIRSTKLEDSAMYFCASSLAGADPEQYFGPGTRLTVT.

The chain links TRBV6-5 to TRBJ2-5; 8 nucleotides line up with TRBD1. V gave up 2 bases and J gave up 1 base; unmatched junction bases: 6. Germline CDR1 reads MNHEY; CDR2 reads SVGAGI. This CDR3 comprises 16 residues. The CDR3 DNA reads as TGTGCCAGCAGTTACAAGAGCACAGGGGGCCAAGAGACCCAGTACTTC. The encoded protein is CASSYKSTGGQETQYF.

This rearrangement joins TRBV15 to TRBJ1-2; no clear D. Between the trimmed V and J ends, which lost 1 base and 0 bases, there was a span of 12 bases. From germline, CDR1 is LNHNV and CDR2 YYDKDF (reference sequence). The CDR3 totals 16 residues. In DNA form, the CDR3 reads TGTGCCACCAGCAGAGGCCGAGGGTTAGCTAACTATGGCTACACCTTC. This sequence encodes CATSRGRGLANYGYTF.

The V call is TRBV13, the J call TRBJ2-3, with a tentative D call TRBD2 (6 bases). The CDR3 has 13 amino acids. The germline V gene has CDR1 PRHDT and CDR2 FYEKMQ (reference sequence). V was shortened by 8 bases and J by 2 bases, with 11 bases between the two germline ends. CDR3 amino acids: CASDSGNTDTQYF. DNA for the CDR3: TGTGCCAGCGATAGCGGAAACACAGATACGCAGTATTTT.

This clone is a singleton in its sample. The chain recombines TRBV9 with TRBJ2-7, with 12 nucleotides matching TRBD2. The CDR3 is made up of 15 amino acids. The trim removed 4 bases at V and 4 bases at J, leaving 6 bases unmatched. Germline V gene sequence: CDR1 SGDLS, CDR2 YYNGEE. CDR3 DNA: TGTGCCAGCAGCCGACGGACTAGCGGGACATACGAGCAGTACTTC. Encoded protein: CASSRRTSGTYEQYF.

This clone was observed a single time. V is TRBV7-2 and J is TRBJ2-7, with 14 bases that match TRBD2. The trim removed 5 bases at V and 4 bases at J, leaving 16 bases unmatched. Germline V lookup: CDR1 SGHTA, CDR2 FQGNSA. The CDR3 has 19 amino acids. CDR3 sequence reads: CASSPTRGLAGVVSYEQYF. The CDR3 region has the DNA TGTGCCAGCAGCCCCACGAGGGGACTAGCGGGAGTCGTCTCGTACGAGCAGTACTTC.

V usage is TRBV14 and J usage is TRBJ1-1; D possibly corresponds to TRBD1 (6 bases). The CDR3 runs 13 residues. Per the germline V gene, CDR1 is SGHDN and CDR2 is FVKESK. V was trimmed by 8 bases and J by 4 bases, leaving 14 bases between them. The CDR3 loop reads CASQVRGGTEAFF. CDR3 nucleotide sequence: TGTGCCAGCCAGGTTAGGGGGGGCACTGAAGCTTTCTTT.

The V and J genes are TRBV10-3 and TRBJ2-3; a possible D gene is TRBD2 (6 bases). Germline V gene sequence: CDR1 ENHRY, CDR2 SYGVKD. Between the trimmed V and J ends, which lost 11 bases and 0 bases, there was a span of 12 bases. The CDR3 contains 13 residues. The CDR3 DNA reads TGTGCCGTGCGGGGTTCTAGCACAGATACGCAGTATTTT. It translates to CAVRGSSTDTQYF.

In its sample, this clone was seen a few times. This chain connects TRBV6-1 to TRBJ2-4; D possibly corresponds to TRBD2 (6 bases). CDR3 length: 16 amino acids. V was trimmed by 2 bases and J by 0 bases, leaving 11 bases between them. Germline assignment: CDR1 MNHNS and CDR2 SASEGT. The CDR3 sequence: CASSETQGLAKNIQYF. For the CDR3, the DNA is TGTGCCAGCAGTGAAACCCAGGGACTAGCCAAAAACATTCAGTACTTC.

The CDR3 DNA follows: TGTGCCAGCAGCTTTGGGACTATAGAGACCCAGTACTTC. Its translation: CASSFGTIETQYF. The chain carries TRBV11-2 and TRBJ2-5; 7 bases fit TRBD2. Losses at the gene ends were 3 bases for V and 4 bases for J; bases not matched to a gene: 2. The CDR3 is made up of 13 amino acids. Looked up from germline, CDR1 is SGHAT and CDR2 is FQNNGV.

The chain joins TRBV10-3 to TRBJ1-5, with 12 bases identical to TRBD1. With V trimmed by 10 bases and J by 7 bases, 8 bases remained unmatched. The CDR3 runs to 14 residues. The germline CDR1 and CDR2 sequences are ENHRY and SYGVKD. This CDR3 is CATGRGQGAQPQHF. In nucleotides, the CDR3 is TGTGCCACGGGGAGGGGACAGGGGGCCCAGCCCCAGCATTTT.

This chain links TRBV2 with TRBJ2-1; the match to TRBD1 covers 7 bases. V lost 6 bases and J lost 6; bases outside the gene matches: 2. CDR3 length: 12 residues. The germline V gene encodes CDR1 SNHLY and CDR2 FYNNEI. The CDR3 spells CASRPGGNEQFF. DNA for the CDR3: TGTGCCAGCAGACCAGGGGGCAATGAGCAGTTCTTC.